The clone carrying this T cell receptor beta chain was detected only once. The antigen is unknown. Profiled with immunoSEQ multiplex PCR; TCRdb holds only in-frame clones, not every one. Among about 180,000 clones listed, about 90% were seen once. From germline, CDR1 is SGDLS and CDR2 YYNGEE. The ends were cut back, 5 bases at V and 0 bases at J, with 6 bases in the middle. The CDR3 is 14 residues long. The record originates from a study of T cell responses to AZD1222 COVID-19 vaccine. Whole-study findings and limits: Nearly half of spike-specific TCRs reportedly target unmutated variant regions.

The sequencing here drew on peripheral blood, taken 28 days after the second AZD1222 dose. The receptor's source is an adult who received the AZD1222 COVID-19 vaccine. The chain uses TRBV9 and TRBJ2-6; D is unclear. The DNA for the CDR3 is TGTGCCAGCAGGTCAGGCTCTGGGGCCAACGTCCTGACTTTC. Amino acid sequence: CASRSGSGANVLTF.